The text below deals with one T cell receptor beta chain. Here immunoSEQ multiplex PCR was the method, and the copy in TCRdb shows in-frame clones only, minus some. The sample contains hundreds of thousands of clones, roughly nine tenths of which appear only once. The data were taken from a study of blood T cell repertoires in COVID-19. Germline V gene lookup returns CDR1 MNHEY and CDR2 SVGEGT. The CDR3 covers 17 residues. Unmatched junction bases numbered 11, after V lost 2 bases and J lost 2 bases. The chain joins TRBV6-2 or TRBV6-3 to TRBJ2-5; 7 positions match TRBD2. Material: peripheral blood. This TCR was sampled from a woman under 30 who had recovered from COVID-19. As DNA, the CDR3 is TGTGCCAGCAGTTACACCCAGTCGGGAGCGGGGCAAGAGACCCAGTACTTC. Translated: CASSYTQSGAGQETQYF.